These 3 T cell receptor beta chains were sequenced from one sample in a study of cytomegalovirus exposure and HLA in healthy donors listed by TCRdb under 2017. Libraries were constructed by the immunoSEQ multiplex PCR assay. In its TCRdb copy, this immuneACCESS table keeps in-frame sequences only and misses some clones. Where compared with another copy, unresolved V genes explain less than half of these, and the others have no known cause. This sample has about 110,000 clones in its table, and under 97% of those were observed once. The ten largest clones add up to roughly 0.7% of the sample. Sequencing input: PBMCs. These receptors came from a young woman in good health and CMV-seronegative.

The rearrangement joins TRBV11-3 to TRBJ1-2, with 9 nucleotides matching TRBD1. The CDR3 contains 15 residues. The germline V gene has CDR1 SGHNT and CDR2 YENEEA. The junction had 8 bases not matched to a gene; V was cut back by 5 bases and J by 4 bases. CDR3 nucleotide sequence: TGTGCCAGCAGCATAACACAGGGGGCTGGCTATGGCTACACCTTC. As protein: CASSITQGAGYGYTF.

The chain has TRBV7-2 and TRBJ2-7; TRBD2 matches at 8 bases. The CDR3 covers 14 residues. V was pared by 4 bases and J by 6 bases, with 8 bases of the junction left unmatched. Germline loops: CDR1 SGHTA, CDR2 FQGNSA. Here the CDR3 reads CASSSSGLALEQYF. The CDR3 nucleotides read TGTGCCAGCAGCTCCTCAGGACTAGCTCTCGAGCAGTACTTC.

In its sample, this clone was seen once. The V call is TRBV18, the J call TRBJ1-2, with TRBD1 matching 7 bases. This CDR3 contains 15 residues. Germline loops: CDR1 KGHSH, CDR2 LQKENI. V shed 1 base, J shed 4 bases, and the junction held 6 bases outside the gene matches. The CDR3 sequence is CASSPQGAQPYGYTF. The CDR3 DNA follows: TGTGCCAGCTCACCACAGGGGGCGCAGCCCTATGGCTACACCTTC.